This T cell receptor (beta chain) was sequenced for a study of tumor-infiltrating lymphocytes in oesophageal squamous cell carcinoma. V lost 5 bases and J lost 4, with 8 bases in between. Germline CDR1 and CDR2: SSHAT and FNYEAQ (reference sequence). The CDR3 has 13 amino acids. TCRdb reanalysed the PCR reads using MiXCR and keeps one entry per CDR3 protein. The table records approximately 13,000 distinct CDR3 sequences, 52% of them present only once. This clonotype was obtained from a female donor with esophageal squamous cell carcinoma. This rearrangement joins TRBV7-7 to TRBJ2-2; possibly TRBD1 for D (6 bases). Sequencing input: esophageal tumor tissue. CDR3 protein: CASSVQGTGELFF. The CDR3 nucleotides are TGTGCCAGCAGCGTACAGGGCACCGGGGAGCTGTTTTTT. Based on the CDR3 plus reference TRBV7-7 and TRBJ2-2, the full variable domain is GAGVSQSPRYKVTKRGQDVTLRCDPISSHATLYWYQQALGQGPEFLTYFNYEAQPDKSGLPSDRFSAERPEGSISTLTIQRTEQRDSAMYRCASSVQGTGELFFGEGSRLTVL.